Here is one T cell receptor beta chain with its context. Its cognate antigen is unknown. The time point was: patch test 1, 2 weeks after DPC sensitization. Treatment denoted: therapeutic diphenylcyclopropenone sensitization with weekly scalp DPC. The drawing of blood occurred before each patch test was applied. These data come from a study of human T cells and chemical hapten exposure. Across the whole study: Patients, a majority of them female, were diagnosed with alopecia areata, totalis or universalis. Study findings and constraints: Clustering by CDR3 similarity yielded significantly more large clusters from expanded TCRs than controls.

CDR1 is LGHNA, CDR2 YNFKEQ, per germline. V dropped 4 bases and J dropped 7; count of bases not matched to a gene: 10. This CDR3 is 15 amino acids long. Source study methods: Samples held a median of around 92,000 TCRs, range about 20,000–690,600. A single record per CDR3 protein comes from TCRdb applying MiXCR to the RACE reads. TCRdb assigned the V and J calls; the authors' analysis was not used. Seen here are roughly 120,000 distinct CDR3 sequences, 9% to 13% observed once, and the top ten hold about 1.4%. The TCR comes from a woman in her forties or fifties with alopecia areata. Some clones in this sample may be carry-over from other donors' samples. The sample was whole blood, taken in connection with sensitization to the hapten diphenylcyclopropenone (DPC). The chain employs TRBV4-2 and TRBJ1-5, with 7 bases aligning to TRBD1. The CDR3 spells CASSPGTVVSQPQHF. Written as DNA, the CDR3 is TGTGCCAGCAGCCCAGGGACAGTAGTGAGCCAGCCCCAGCATTTT.